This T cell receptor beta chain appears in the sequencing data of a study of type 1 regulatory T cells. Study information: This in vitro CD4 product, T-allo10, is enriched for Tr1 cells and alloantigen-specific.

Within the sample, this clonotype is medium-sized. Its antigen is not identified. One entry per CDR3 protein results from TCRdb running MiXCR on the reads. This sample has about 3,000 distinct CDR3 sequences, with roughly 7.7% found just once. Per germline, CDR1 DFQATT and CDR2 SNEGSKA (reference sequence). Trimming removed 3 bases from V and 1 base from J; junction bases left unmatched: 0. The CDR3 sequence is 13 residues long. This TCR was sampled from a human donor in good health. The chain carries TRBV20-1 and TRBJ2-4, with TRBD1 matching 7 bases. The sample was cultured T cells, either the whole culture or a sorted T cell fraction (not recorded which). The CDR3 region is CSARGQAKNIQYF. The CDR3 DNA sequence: TGCAGTGCTAGGGGACAGGCCAAAAACATTCAGTACTTC.